A selection of T cell receptor beta chains follows, all from one sample in a study of regulatory T cells in long-lasting Graves disease. MiXCR, run by TCRdb on the multiplex PCR reads, gives a single entry per CDR3 protein. The table shows 350,000 to 500,000 distinct CDR3 sequences, with around a fifth occurring only once. This specimen consisted of peripheral blood mononuclear cells (PBMCs), obtained when the disease was refractory, from a patient treated with antithyroid drugs. Receptors were obtained from a female donor with Graves disease. Both conserved end residues are part of each CDR3. The D gene is left open where the match is weak. For some rows the clone size is stated as once, few or many, or as a class when expanded; others skip it.

abundance	d_gene	v_gene	j_gene	CDR3nt	CDR3aa
.	.	TRBV27	TRBJ2-1	TGTGCCAGCAGTCCAGTTCAAGGCATTTCCTACAATGAGCAGTTCTTC	CASSPVQGISYNEQFF
few	.	TRBV19	TRBJ1-2	TGTGCCAGTTCCGACAGGCTCAACTATGGCTACACCTTC	CASSDRLNYGYTF
.	.	TRBV28	TRBJ2-1	TGTGCCAGCAGTATCAACCGGGACCGGCCCTTCTTC	CASSINRDRPFF
.	TRBD1	TRBV3-1	TRBJ2-7	TGTGCCAGCAGCTGGACCGGGACAGGGTATTACGAGCAGTACTTC	CASSWTGTGYYEQYF
many	.	TRBV6-1	TRBJ2-7	TGTGCCAGCACCCTTCTTTTGGGGGCTCCCTACGAGCAGTACTTC	CASTLLLGAPYEQYF
many	.	TRBV13	TRBJ2-6	TGTGCCAGCAGCTTAGGTGCAGTCTCTGGGGCCAACGTCCTGACTTTC	CASSLGAVSGANVLTF
many	.	TRBV24-1	TRBJ2-5	TGTGCCACCAGTGATTCCGGGAGACAAGAGACCCAGTACTTC	CATSDSGRQETQYF
.	TRBD1	TRBV7-9	TRBJ2-6	TGTGCCAGCAGACCACAAGGACAGGGGGCGGTTGGGGCCAACGTCCTGACTTTC	CASRPQGQGAVGANVLTF
many	.	TRBV2	TRBJ2-7	TGTGCCAGCAGTGAAAGCGGAGGTCACCCCTACGAGCAGTACTTC	CASSESGGHPYEQYF
once	.	TRBV19	TRBJ1-6	TGTGCCAGTAGTATAGCCGCCGTGGCCGGATATAATTCACCCCTCCACTTT	CASSIAAVAGYNSPLHF
many	TRBD1	TRBV28	TRBJ2-5	TGTGCCAGCAGTTTTGCATCACAGGGGAAGGAGACCCAGTACTTC	CASSFASQGKETQYF
many	.	TRBV28	TRBJ1-2	TGTGCCAGCAGACCCATTGGAGGGAATCCCTCCTATGACTACACCTTC	CASRPIGGNPSYDYTF
few	.	TRBV20-1	TRBJ2-7	TGCAGTGCTAGAGTGCCCAGGGACGGCTCCTACGAGCAGTACTTC	CSARVPRDGSYEQYF
few	.	TRBV20-1	TRBJ2-7	TGCAGTGCTAAGCCTCACAGGGAACCCTACGAGCAGTACTTC	CSAKPHREPYEQYF
many	TRBD2	TRBV12-3/TRBV12-4	TRBJ2-7	TGTGCCAGCAGTTCCCCAGCGGGAGTTCTGGGCGAGCAGTACTTC	CASSSPAGVLGEQYF
many	.	TRBV5-5	TRBJ2-5	TGTGCCAGCACCACTTGGGAGGAGACCCAGTACTTC	CASTTWEETQYF
.	.	TRBV20-1	TRBJ1-1	TGCAGTGCTCCCACCCAAACCCAAAACACTGAAGCTTTCTTT	CSAPTQTQNTEAFF
many	.	TRBV28	TRBJ1-5	TGTGCCAGCAGTTCCCGCTTTTACGGGGGCAATCAGCCCCAGCATTTT	CASSSRFYGGNQPQHF
few	TRBD1	TRBV5-1	TRBJ2-7	TGCGCCAGCAAATCTACAGGGGACTCCTACGAGCAGTACTTC	CASKSTGDSYEQYF
many	.	TRBV27	TRBJ2-3	TGTGCCAGCAGTTTCGGGCCCGCGTCAGATACGCAGTATTTT	CASSFGPASDTQYF
few	.	TRBV30	TRBJ1-4	TGTGCCGTGGGGGCTGAAAAACTGTTTTTT	CAVGAEKLFF
.	TRBD1	TRBV19	TRBJ1-5	TGTGCCAGTATGGGACAGGGAATGATCGGCAATCAGCCCCAGCATTTT	CASMGQGMIGNQPQHF
many	.	TRBV7-2	TRBJ2-2	TGTGCCAGCAGCTTGGCCCAGACGAGCACCGGGGAGCTGTTTTTT	CASSLAQTSTGELFF
.	.	TRBV20-1	TRBJ2-4	TGCAGTGCTAGCGAAGCATCCCGGTACATTCAGTACTTC	CSASEASRYIQYF
.	.	TRBV29-1	TRBJ1-1	TGCAGCGTTGAAGGGAGCACTGAAGCTTTCTTT	CSVEGSTEAFF
.	.	TRBV6-2/TRBV6-3	TRBJ2-3	TGTGCCAGCAGCCACGGGGCAGGGGGGGTAGGACTCAAGCGGGATACGCAGTATTTT	CASSHGAGGVGLKRDTQYF
few	TRBD1	TRBV14	TRBJ2-1	TGTGCCAGCAGCCAAGATCTCGGGACAGGAGGATTCTTC	CASSQDLGTGGFF
.	.	TRBV20-1	TRBJ2-5	TGCAGTGCTAGAGATTACGGGACACAAGAGACCCAGTACTTC	CSARDYGTQETQYF
.	.	TRBV7-7	TRBJ2-2	TGTGCCAGCAGCTCCTCCGGGCAGGCCACCGGGGAGCTGTTTTTT	CASSSSGQATGELFF
few	.	TRBV30	TRBJ1-1	TGTGCCTGGAGTGTAGGGGGTGAGGAAGCTTTCTTT	CAWSVGGEEAFF
few	.	TRBV27	TRBJ1-2	TGTGCCAGCGGGTCAGGGCTCGGGGATCATGGCTACACCTTC	CASGSGLGDHGYTF
many	.	TRBV20-1	TRBJ1-6	TGCAGTGCTAGGGGCAGGGGCGTTGAGTCACCCCTCCACTTT	CSARGRGVESPLHF
many	TRBD1	TRBV6-1	TRBJ1-6	TGTGCCACCCAAGGTCCGGGACAGGGAATATCACCCCTCCACTTT	CATQGPGQGISPLHF